A selection of T cell receptor beta chains follows, all from one sample in a study of blood T cell repertoires in COVID-19. Assay used: immunoSEQ multiplex PCR; TCRdb lists only in-frame clones, some missing. This sample carries approximately 54,000 clones, 86% of them seen once, and the ten largest clones take 14% to 15%. The sequenced sample was peripheral blood. Source of these receptors: a human donor in a cohort sampled during active COVID-19. The conserved cysteine and the conserved F or W are not part of the CDR3 here. Each record gives: J gene, V gene, D gene, clone size, CDR3 protein. A D gene is named only where the DNA matches it firmly. For some rows the clone size is stated as once, few or many, or as a class when expanded; others skip it.

>TRBJ1-2|TRBV28|.|.
ASMTGIYGYT
>TRBJ2-3|TRBV4-2|TRBD2|.
ASSRNLETSGMVGTDTQY
>TRBJ1-5|TRBV6-5|.|.
ASRQGNQPQH
>TRBJ2-1|TRBV4-3|TRBD2|.
ASSQDAGGYHNEQF
>TRBJ2-2|TRBV10-3|TRBD2|.
AATPRATSGKNTGELF
>TRBJ1-2|TRBV19|.|once
ASSIIPVGFGGGYT
>TRBJ1-1|TRBV6-5|.|.
ASSYSSGALNTEAF
>TRBJ2-1|TRBV7-8|TRBD1|.
ASSLRGQGAISSYNEQF
>TRBJ2-1|TRBV29-1|.|.
SVEDHTFSYNEQF
>TRBJ2-6|TRBV7-9|.|.
ASSSGQSGGANVLT
>TRBJ2-5|TRBV6-6|TRBD1|.
ATGQDRLWAEY
>TRBJ2-2|TRBV27|.|.
ASTPGNPGELF
>TRBJ2-3|TRBV13|TRBD1|.
ASSPRDRDVDTQY
>TRBJ1-2|TRBV9|.|.
ASSQTTGGYT
>TRBJ1-5|TRBV7-2|.|.
ASSSKGSWERRRDQPQH